This TCR beta chain was found in a study of PD-1 blockade in classical Hodgkin lymphoma. Study overall: Patients got intravenous nivolumab 3 mg/kg every 2 weeks.

Profiled with immunoSEQ multiplex PCR; TCRdb holds only in-frame clones, not every one. The data contain about 100,000 clones, 80% to 90% of them singletons. Study-wide results and limits: Undefined causes, possibly disease activity or prior therapy, underlie the repertoire differences. Significant TCR diversity gains by C4D1 occurred in CD4+ but not CD8+ cells.

Notes on this clone: Its target is not known.

The CDR3 covers 11 residues. Germline V gene data show CDR1 as SQVTM and CDR2 as ANQGSEA. V lost 3 bases and J lost 13; bases outside the gene matches: 5. Every patient was affected by relapse after autologous stem cell transplantation, while exposure to brentuximab vedotin was not uniform. Relapsed/refractory classical Hodgkin lymphoma patients had complete, partial or progressive responses. The specimen was peripheral blood mononuclear cells (PBMCs), collected before the second cycle of nivolumab. The receptor was isolated from a human donor with classical Hodgkin lymphoma. The chain carries TRBV29-1 and TRBJ2-1, with TRBD2 matching over 8 bases. The CDR3 nucleotides are TGCAGCGTTGAGGTAGCGGGGCCTCAGTTCTTC. Translation gives CSVEVAGPQFF.